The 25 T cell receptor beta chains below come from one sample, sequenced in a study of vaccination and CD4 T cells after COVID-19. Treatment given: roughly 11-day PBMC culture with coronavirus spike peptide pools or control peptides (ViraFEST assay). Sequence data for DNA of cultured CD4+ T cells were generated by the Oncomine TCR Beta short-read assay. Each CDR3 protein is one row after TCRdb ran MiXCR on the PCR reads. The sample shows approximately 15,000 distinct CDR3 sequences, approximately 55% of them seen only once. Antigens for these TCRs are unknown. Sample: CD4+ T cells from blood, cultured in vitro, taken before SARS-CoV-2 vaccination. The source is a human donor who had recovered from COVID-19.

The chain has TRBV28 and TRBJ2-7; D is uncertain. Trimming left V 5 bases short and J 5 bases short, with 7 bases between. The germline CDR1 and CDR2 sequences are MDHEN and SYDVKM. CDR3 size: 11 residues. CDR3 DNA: TGTGCCAGCAGTGCTGGGAACGAGCAGTACTTC. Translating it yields CASSAGNEQYF.

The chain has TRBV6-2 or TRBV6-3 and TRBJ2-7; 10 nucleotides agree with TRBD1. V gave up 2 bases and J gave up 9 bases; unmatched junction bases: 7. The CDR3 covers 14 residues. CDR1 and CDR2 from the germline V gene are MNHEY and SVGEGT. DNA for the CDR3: TGTGCCAGCAGTTACACTGACAGGGGGCTTGTGCAGTACTTC. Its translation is CASSYTDRGLVQYF.

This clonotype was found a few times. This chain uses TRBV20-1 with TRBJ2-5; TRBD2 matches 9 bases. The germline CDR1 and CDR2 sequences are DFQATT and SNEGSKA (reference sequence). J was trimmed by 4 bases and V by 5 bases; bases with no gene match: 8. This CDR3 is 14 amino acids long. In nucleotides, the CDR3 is TGCAGTGCTCCTAGCGGGGAGTGGGGAGAGACCCAGTACTTC. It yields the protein CSAPSGEWGETQYF.

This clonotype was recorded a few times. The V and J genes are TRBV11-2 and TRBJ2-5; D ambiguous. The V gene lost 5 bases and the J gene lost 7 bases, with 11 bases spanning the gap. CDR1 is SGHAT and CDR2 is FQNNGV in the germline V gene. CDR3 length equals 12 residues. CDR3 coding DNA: TGTGCCAGCAGCCCTACTACGGGGACCCAGTACTTC. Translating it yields CASSPTTGTQYF.

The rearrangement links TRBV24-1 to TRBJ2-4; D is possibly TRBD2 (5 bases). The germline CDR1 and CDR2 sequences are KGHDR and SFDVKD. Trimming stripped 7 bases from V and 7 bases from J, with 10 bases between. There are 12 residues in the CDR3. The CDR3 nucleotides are TGTGCCACCAGCCGAGGAGGCAACATTCAGTACTTC. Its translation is CATSRGGNIQYF.

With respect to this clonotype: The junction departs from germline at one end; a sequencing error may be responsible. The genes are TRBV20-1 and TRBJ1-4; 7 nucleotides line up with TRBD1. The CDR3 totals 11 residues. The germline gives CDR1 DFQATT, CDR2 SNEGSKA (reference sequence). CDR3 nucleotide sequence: TGCAGTGCTGGAGACAGGGAGGGACTGTTTTTT. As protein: CSAGDREGLFF.

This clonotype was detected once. The CDR3 loop is CSARGLAYEQYF. In DNA, the CDR3 is TGCAGTGCTAGAGGACTGGCCTACGAGCAGTACTTC. The rearrangement joins TRBV20-1 to TRBJ2-7; no clear D gene. The V end lost 1 base, the J end lost 2 bases, and 6 bases lay between the germline ends. CDR3 size: 12 residues. Germline loops: CDR1 DFQATT, CDR2 SNEGSKA (reference sequence).

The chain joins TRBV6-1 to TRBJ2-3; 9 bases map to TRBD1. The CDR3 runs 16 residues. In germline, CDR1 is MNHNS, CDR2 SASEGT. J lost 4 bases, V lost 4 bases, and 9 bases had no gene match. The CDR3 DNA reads TGTGCCAGCAGTGCCCGGGACAGGGTTATTTCAGATACGCAGTATTTT. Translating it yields CASSARDRVISDTQYF.

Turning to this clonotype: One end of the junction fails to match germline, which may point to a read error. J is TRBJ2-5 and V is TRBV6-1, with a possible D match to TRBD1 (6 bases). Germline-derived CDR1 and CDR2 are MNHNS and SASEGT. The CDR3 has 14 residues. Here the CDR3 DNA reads TGTGCCATCAGTGGCCCGGACAGCGGAGAGACCCAGTACTTC. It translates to CAISGPDSGETQYF.

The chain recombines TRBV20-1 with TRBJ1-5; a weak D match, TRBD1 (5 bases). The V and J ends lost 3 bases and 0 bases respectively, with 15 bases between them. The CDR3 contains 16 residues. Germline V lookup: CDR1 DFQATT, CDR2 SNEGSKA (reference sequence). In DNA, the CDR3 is TGCAGTGCTAGTTGGGCAGGGAGGTTTAGCAATCAGCCCCAGCATTTT. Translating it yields CSASWAGRFSNQPQHF.

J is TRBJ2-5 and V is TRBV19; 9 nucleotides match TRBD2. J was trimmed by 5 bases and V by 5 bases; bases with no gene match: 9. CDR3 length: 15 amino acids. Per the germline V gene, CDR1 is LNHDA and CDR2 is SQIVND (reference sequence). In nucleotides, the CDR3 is TGTGCCAGTAGTTCGAAAGCGGGGGGCGGGGAGACCCAGTACTTC. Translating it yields CASSSKAGGGETQYF.

In DNA, the CDR3 is TGTGCCAGCACCCGGACAGGACTAAGAGCGGATACGCAGTATTTT. This gives the protein CASTRTGLRADTQYF. This rearrangement joins TRBV6-1 to TRBJ2-3; possible D gene TRBD1, 7 bases. Trimming removed 7 bases from V and 6 bases from J, with 20 bases in between. Per germline, CDR1 MNHNS and CDR2 SASEGT. The CDR3 is 15 amino acids.

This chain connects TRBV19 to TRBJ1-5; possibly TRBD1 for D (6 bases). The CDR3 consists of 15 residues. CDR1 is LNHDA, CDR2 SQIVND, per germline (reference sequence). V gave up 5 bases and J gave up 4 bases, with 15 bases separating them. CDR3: CASSPGTNTNQPQHF. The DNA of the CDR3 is TGTGCCAGTAGTCCCGGGACAAATACTAATCAGCCCCAGCATTTT.

CDR3 protein: CASRREGNNYGYTF. The CDR3 DNA is TGTGCCAGCAGGAGAGAGGGGAATAACTATGGCTACACCTTC. This chain uses TRBV6-1 with TRBJ1-2, with a weak D call TRBD1 (5 bases). V was cut by 6 bases and J by 1 base, with 12 bases left in between. CDR1 MNHNS and CDR2 SASEGT come from the germline V gene. This CDR3 comprises 14 residues.

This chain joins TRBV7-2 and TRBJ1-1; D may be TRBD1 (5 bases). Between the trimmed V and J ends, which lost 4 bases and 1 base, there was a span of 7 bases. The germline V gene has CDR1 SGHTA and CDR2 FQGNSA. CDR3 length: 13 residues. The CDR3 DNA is TGTGCCAGCAGCTGGGGGGGGAACACTGAAGCTTTCTTT. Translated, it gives CASSWGGNTEAFF.

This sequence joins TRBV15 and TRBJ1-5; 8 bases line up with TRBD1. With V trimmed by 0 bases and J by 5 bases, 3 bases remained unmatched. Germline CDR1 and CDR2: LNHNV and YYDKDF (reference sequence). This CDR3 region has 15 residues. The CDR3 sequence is CATSRDAQGDQPQHF. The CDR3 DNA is TGTGCCACCAGCAGAGATGCACAGGGGGATCAGCCCCAGCATTTT.

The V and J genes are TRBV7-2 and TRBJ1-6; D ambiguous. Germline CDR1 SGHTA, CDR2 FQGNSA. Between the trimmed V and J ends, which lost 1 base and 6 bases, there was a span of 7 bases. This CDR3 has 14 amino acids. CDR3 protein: CASSLGIGNSPLHF. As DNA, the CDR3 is TGTGCCAGCAGCTTAGGAATCGGTAATTCACCCCTCCACTTT.

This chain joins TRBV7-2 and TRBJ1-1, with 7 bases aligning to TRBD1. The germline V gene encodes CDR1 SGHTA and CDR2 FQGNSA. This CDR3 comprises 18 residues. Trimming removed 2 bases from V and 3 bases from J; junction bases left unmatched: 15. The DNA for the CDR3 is TGTGCCAGCAGCTTACCCCACGGGACAGCCCTCAGGGACACTGAAGCTTTCTTT. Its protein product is CASSLPHGTALRDTEAFF.

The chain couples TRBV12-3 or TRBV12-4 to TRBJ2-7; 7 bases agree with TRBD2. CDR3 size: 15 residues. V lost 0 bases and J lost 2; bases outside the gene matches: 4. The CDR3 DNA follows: TGTGCCAGCAGTTTAGCGCTGGGAGGGACCTACGAGCAGTACTTC. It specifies CASSLALGGTYEQYF.

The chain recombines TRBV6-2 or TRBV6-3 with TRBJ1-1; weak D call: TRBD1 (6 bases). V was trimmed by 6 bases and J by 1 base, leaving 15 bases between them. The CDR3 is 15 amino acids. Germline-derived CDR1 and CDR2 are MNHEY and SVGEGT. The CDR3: CASSRVGHSNTEAFF. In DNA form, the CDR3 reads TGTGCCAGCAGCCGGGTGGGACACTCGAACACTGAAGCTTTCTTT.

CDR3 loop: CATSREAENTEAFF. The CDR3 nucleotides are TGTGCCACCAGCAGAGAGGCGGAGAACACTGAAGCTTTCTTT. This chain uses TRBV15 with TRBJ1-1; D is unresolved. The V end was cut by 0 bases, the J end by 1 base, with 6 bases between. Germline CDR1 and CDR2: LNHNV and YYDKDF (reference sequence). The CDR3 is made up of 14 amino acids.

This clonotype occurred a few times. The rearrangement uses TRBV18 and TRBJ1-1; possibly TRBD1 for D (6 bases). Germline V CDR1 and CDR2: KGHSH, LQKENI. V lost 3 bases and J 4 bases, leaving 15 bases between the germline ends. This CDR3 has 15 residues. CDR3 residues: CASSPPAGGGTEAFF. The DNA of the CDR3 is TGTGCCAGCTCACCCCCGGCCGGAGGGGGCACTGAAGCTTTCTTT.

The CDR3, as DNA: TGTGCCAGCAGCCCGGGGGGGGCTTTCGGCACTGAAGCTTTCTTT. Protein product: CASSPGGAFGTEAFF. The genes are TRBV5-4 and TRBJ1-1, with D maybe TRBD1 (6 bases). With 4 bases removed from V and 4 bases from J, the gap between germline ends came to 17 bases. The CDR3 runs 15 residues. The V gene's germline CDR1 is SGHNT and CDR2 YYREEE (reference sequence).

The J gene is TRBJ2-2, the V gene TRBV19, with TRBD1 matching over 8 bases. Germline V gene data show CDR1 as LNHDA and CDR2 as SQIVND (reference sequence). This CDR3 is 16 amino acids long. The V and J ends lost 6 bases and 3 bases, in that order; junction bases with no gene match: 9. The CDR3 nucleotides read TGTGCCAGTAGGTGGGGCAGGGGGCCTGACACCGGGGAGCTGTTTTTT. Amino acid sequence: CASRWGRGPDTGELFF.

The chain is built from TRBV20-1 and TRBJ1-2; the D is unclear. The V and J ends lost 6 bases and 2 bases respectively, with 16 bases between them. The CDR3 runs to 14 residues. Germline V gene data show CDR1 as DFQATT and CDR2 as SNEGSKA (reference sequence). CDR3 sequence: CSASTATLNYGYTF. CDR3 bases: TGCAGTGCCTCTACAGCAACTCTAAACTATGGCTACACCTTC.